This TCR beta chain was sequenced during a study of radiotherapy plus CTLA-4 blockade in lung cancer. The length of the CDR3 is 14 residues. The V and J ends lost 5 bases and 7 bases respectively, with 20 bases between them. Germline CDR1 and CDR2: GTSNPN and SVGIG (reference sequence). Only in-frame clones appear in the TCRdb table, and some are missing; sequencing was by immunoSEQ multiplex PCR. The table lists 25,000 to 35,000 clones, roughly three quarters of them singletons. This clonotype was obtained from a human donor with non-small cell lung cancer that progressed on radiotherapy plus ipilimumab. The V call is TRBV30, the J call TRBJ1-2; D may be TRBD1 (5 bases). Sequencing was performed on peripheral blood, taken from a patient treated with radiotherapy plus ipilimumab. CDR3 DNA sequence: TGTGCCTGGGTGGCGTCTGGGGGGGGAGGTGGCTACACCTTC. The encoded protein is CAWVASGGGGGYTF.